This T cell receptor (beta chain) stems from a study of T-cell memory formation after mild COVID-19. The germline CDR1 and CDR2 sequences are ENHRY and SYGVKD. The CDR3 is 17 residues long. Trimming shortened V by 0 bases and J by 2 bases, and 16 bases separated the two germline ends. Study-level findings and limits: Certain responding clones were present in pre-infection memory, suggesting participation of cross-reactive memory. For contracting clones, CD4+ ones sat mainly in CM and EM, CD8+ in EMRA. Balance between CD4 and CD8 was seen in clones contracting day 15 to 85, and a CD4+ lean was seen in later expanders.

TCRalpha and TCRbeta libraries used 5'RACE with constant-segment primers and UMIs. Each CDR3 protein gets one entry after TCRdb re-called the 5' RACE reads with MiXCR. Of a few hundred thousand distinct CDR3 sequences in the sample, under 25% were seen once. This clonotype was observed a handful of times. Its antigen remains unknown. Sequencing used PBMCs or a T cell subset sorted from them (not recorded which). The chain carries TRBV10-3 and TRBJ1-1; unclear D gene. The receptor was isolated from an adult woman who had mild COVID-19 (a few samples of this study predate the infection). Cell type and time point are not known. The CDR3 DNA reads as TGTGCCATCAGTGAGTCGTGGGATCAGCCTGAAAACACTGAAGCTTTCTTT. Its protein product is CAISESWDQPENTEAFF.